This TCR beta chain was observed in a study of read filtering for tumor transcriptome and immune sequencing. Germline-derived CDR1 and CDR2 are MGHRA and YSYEKL. V lost 1 base and J 5 bases, leaving 17 bases between the germline ends. The CDR3 consists of 16 residues. From roughly 390 ng of RNA, a library with molecular barcoded alpha/delta and beta/gamma adaptors was made. TCRdb itself ran the reads through MiXCR, one entry per CDR3 protein. Counted here are about 130,000 distinct CDR3 sequences, around 13% occurring once; the ten biggest clones make up 11%. This clonotype has at least ten counts. The sample taken for sequencing was a population of CD138-negative cells sorted from bone marrow. This clonotype was sampled from a donor over 35 with multiple myeloma. V is TRBV4-1 and J is TRBJ2-5, with D tentatively TRBD2 (6 bases). CDR3 DNA sequence: TGCGCCAGCAGCCAAGTAGCGGAGCCTTCTAGGGAGACCCAGTACTTC. Its translation is CASSQVAEPSRETQYF.